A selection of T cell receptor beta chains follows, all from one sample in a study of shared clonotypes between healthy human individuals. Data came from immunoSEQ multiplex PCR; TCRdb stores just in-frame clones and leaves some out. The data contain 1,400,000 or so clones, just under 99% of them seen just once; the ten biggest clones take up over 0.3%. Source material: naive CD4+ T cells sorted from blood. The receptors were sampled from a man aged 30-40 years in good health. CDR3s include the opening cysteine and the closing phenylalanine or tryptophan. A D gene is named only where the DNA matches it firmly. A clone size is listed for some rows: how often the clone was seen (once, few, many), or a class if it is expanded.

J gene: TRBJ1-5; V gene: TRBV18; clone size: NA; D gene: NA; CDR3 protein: CASSLLGQDQPQHF; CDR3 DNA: TGTGCCAGCTCCCTCTTGGGGCAGGATCAGCCCCAGCATTTT
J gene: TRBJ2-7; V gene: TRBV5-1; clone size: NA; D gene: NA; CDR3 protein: CASSLVLTYEQYF; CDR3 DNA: TGCGCCAGCAGCTTGGTCCTTACCTACGAGCAGTACTTC
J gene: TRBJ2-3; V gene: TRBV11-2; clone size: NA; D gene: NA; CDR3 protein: CASSPLRGSDTDTQYF; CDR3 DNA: TGTGCCAGCAGCCCGCTCCGGGGCAGCGACACAGATACGCAGTATTTT
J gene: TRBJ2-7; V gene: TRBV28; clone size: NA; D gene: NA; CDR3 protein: CASSLNLYEQYF; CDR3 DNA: TGTGCCAGCAGTTTAAATCTCTACGAGCAGTACTTC
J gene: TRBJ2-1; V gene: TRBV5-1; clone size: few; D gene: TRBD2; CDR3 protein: CASRLAGVGEQFF; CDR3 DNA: TGCGCCAGCAGATTAGCGGGAGTTGGGGAGCAGTTCTTC
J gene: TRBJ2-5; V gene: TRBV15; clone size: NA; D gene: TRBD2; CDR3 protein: CATSRGGTSGNQETQYF; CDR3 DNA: TGTGCCACCAGCCGAGGAGGGACTAGCGGAAACCAAGAGACCCAGTACTTC
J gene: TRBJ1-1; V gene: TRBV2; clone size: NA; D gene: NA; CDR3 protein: CASSEWDRKPEAFF; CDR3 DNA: TGTGCCAGCAGTGAATGGGATCGAAAGCCTGAAGCTTTCTTT
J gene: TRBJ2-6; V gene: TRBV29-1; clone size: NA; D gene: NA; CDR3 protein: CSVDGVRGANVLTF; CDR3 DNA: TGCAGCGTTGATGGAGTACGTGGGGCCAACGTCCTGACTTTC
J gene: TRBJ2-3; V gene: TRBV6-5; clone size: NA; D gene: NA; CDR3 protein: CASMIRRTSTDTQYF; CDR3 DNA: TGTGCCAGCATGATCAGACGGACTAGCACAGATACGCAGTATTTT
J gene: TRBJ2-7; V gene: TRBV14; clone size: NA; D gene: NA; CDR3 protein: CASSQDLRDQGYEQYF; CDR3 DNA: TGTGCCAGCAGCCAAGATCTCCGGGACCAAGGCTACGAGCAGTACTTC
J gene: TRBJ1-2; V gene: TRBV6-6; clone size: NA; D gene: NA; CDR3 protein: CASSSPQAGGYGYTF; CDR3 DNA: TGTGCCAGCAGTTCCCCCCAGGCGGGCGGCTATGGCTACACCTTC